The 3 T cell receptor beta chains listed next were all sequenced from one sample in a study of cytomegalovirus exposure and HLA in healthy donors. PCR involved 60 Vbeta and 13 Jbeta primers. Libraries were prepared by immunoSEQ multiplex PCR; TCRdb keeps only in-frame clonotypes and omits some of them. The sample contains 150,000 to 200,000 clones, around 80% of which appear only once. The sample comprised PBMCs. Receptors were obtained from a girl under 18 in good health and CMV-seropositive.

CDR3 sequence (DNA): TGTGCCAGCAGCCCCCGGGGACTAGCGGGAGATTACGAGCAGTACTTC. It yields the protein CASSPRGLAGDYEQYF. The chain joins TRBV9 to TRBJ2-7; 14 bases are a match to TRBD2. The CDR3 sequence is 16 residues long. Germline loops: CDR1 SGDLS, CDR2 YYNGEE. The V gene end was trimmed by 4 bases and the J gene end by 4 bases; junction bases not matched to a gene: 7.

This chain connects TRBV7-9 to TRBJ1-2; D possibly corresponds to TRBD1 (6 bases). CDR3 length equals 13 residues. The ends were cut back, 5 bases at V and 3 bases at J, with 10 bases in the middle. The V gene's germline CDR1 is SEHNR and CDR2 FQNEAQ (reference sequence). The CDR3, as DNA: TGTGCCAGCAGCCTCACAGGGTACTATGGCTACACCTTC. Protein sequence: CASSLTGYYGYTF. Full variable domain (remainder filled in from reference TRBV7-9 and TRBJ1-2): DTGVSQNPRHKITKRGQNVTFRCDPISEHNRLYWYRQTLGQGPEFLTYFQNEAQLEKSRLLSDRFSAERPKGSFSTLEIQRTEQGDSAMYLCASSLTGYYGYTFGSGTRLTVV.

The chain carries TRBV7-9 and TRBJ2-7; D is undetermined. Germline V lookup: CDR1 SEHNR, CDR2 FQNEAQ (reference sequence). V lost 3 bases and J lost 0, with 9 bases in between. The CDR3 has 14 amino acids. CDR3 nucleotide sequence: TGTGCCAGCAGCTTCGGCGGTAGCTCCTACGAGCAGTACTTC. Its translation: CASSFGGSSYEQYF.